The table lists the clone carrying this T cell receptor beta chain with a count of one. This entry comes from a study of blood T cell repertoires in COVID-19. The CDR3 consists of 13 residues. CDR1 is SGHNT and CDR2 is YYREEE in the germline V gene (reference sequence). V was trimmed by 2 bases and J by 7 bases, leaving 10 bases between them. The table came from immunoSEQ multiplex PCR; TCRdb's copy has only in-frame clones and leaves some out. Of some 150,000 clones detected, about 87% appear once; the ten largest clones hold about 4.1%. This sequence originates from a woman between 40 and 50 years old with acute or convalescent COVID-19. The rearrangement joins TRBV5-4 to TRBJ1-5; no reliable D call. The sample taken for sequencing was peripheral blood. Here the CDR3 reads CASSFSGNQPQHF. The CDR3, as DNA: TGTGCCAGCAGCTTCTCCGGGAACCAGCCCCAGCATTTT.